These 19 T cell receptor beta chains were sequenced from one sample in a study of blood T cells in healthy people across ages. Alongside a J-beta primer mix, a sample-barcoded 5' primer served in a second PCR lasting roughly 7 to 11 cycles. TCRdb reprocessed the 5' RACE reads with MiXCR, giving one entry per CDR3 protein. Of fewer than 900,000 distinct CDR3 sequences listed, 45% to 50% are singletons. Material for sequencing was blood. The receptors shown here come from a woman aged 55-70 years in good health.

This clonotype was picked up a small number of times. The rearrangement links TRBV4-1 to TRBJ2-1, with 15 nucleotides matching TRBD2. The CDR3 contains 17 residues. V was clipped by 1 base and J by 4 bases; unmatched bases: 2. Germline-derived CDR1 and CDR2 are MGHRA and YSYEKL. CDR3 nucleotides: TGCGCCAGCAGCCAAGGGACTAGCGGGAGGGCGTACAATGAGCAGTTCTTC. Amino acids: CASSQGTSGRAYNEQFF.

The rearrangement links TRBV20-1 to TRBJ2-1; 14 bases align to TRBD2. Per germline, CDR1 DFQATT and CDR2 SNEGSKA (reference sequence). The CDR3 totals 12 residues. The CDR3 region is CRAGTSGSEQFF. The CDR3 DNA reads TGCAGAGCCGGGACTAGCGGGAGTGAGCAGTTCTTC.

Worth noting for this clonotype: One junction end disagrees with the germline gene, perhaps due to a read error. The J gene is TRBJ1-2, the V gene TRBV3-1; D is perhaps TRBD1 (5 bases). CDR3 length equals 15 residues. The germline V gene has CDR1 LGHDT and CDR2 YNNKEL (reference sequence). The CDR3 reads CASSQDWAGLYGYAF. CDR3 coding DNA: TGTGCCAGCAGCCAAGATTGGGCAGGGTTATATGGCTACGCCTTC.

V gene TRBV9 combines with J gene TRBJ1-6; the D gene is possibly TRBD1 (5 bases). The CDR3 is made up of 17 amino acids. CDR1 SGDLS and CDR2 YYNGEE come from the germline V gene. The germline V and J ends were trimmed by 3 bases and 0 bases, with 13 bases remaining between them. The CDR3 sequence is CASSAREGSSYNSPLHF. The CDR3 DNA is TGTGCCAGCAGCGCCCGAGAGGGGAGCTCCTATAATTCACCCCTCCACTTT.

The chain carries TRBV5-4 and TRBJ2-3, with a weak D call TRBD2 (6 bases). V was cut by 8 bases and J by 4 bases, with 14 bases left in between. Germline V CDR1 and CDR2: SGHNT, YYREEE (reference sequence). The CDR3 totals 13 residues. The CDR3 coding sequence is TGTGCCAGTAACCGGGACTTCGCAGATACGCAGTATTTT. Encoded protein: CASNRDFADTQYF.

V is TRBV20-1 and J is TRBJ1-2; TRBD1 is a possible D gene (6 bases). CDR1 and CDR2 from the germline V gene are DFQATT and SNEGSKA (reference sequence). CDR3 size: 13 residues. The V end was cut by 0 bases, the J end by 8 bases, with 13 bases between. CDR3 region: CSARDLGAHGYTF. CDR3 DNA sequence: TGCAGTGCTAGAGATCTGGGGGCGCACGGCTACACCTTC.

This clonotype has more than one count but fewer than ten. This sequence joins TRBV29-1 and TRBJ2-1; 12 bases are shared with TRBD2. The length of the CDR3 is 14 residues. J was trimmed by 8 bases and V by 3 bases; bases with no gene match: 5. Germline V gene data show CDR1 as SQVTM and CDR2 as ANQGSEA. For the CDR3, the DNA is TGCAGCGTTGAGACTAGCGGGAGAAGCCATGAGCAGTTCTTC. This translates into CSVETSGRSHEQFF.

The CDR3 DNA is TGTGCCTGGAGTAATACAGGGACTTGGCAGCCCCAGCATTTT. This encodes CAWSNTGTWQPQHF. This chain joins TRBV30 and TRBJ1-5, with TRBD1 as a possible D gene (6 bases). The ends were cut back, 2 bases at V and 7 bases at J, with 15 bases in the middle. This CDR3 is built from 14 residues. Germline V lookup: CDR1 GTSNPN, CDR2 SVGIG (reference sequence).

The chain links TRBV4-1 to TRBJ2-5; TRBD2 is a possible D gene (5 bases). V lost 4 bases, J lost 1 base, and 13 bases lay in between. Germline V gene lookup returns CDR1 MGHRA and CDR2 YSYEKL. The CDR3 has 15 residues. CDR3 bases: TGCGCCAGCAGCCCCCGAGGGTGGGCCCAAGAGACCCAGTACTTC. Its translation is CASSPRGWAQETQYF.

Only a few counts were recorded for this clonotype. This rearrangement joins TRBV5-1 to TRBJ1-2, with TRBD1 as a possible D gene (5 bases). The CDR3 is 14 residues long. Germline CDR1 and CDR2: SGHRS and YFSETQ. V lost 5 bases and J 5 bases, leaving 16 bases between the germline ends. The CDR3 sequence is CASRDASTVYGYTF. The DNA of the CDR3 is TGCGCCAGCAGAGACGCGTCGACAGTATATGGCTACACCTTC.

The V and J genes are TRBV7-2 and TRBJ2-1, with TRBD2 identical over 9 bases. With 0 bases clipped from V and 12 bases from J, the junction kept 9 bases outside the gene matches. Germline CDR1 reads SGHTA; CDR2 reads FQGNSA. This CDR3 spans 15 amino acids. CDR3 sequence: CASSLAGSGGSVQFF. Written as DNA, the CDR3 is TGTGCCAGCAGCTTAGCCGGTAGCGGGGGATCTGTGCAGTTCTTC.

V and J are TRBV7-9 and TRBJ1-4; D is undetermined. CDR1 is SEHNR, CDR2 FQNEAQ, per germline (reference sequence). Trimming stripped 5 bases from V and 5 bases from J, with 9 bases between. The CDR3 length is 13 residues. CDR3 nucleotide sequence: TGTGCCAGCAGCGATGCCCCGAATGAAAAACTGTTTTTT. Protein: CASSDAPNEKLFF.

This CDR3 reads CASSPNINYGYTF. CDR3 DNA: TGTGCCAGCAGCCCGAATATTAACTATGGCTACACCTTC. The rearrangement joins TRBV3-1 to TRBJ1-2; D unresolved. Germline V gene sequence: CDR1 LGHDT, CDR2 YNNKEL (reference sequence). The CDR3 is 13 residues long. The ends were cut back, 4 bases at V and 1 base at J, with 7 bases in the middle.

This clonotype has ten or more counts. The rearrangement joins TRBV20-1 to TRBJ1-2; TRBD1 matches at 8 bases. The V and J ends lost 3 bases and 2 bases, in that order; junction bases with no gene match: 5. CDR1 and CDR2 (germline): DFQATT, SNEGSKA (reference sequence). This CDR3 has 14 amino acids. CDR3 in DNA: TGCAGTGCTAGGGGACAGGATACCAACTATGGCTACACCTTC. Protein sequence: CSARGQDTNYGYTF.

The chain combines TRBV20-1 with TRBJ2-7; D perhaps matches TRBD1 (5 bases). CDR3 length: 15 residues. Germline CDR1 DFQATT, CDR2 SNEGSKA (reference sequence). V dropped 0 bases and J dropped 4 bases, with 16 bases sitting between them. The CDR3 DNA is TGCAGTGCTAGAGATCGTGCAGGGTTTGTTTACGAGCAGTACTTC. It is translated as CSARDRAGFVYEQYF.

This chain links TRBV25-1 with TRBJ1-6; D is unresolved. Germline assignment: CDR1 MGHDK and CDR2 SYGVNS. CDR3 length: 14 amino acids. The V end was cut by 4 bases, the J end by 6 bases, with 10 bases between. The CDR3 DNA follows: TGTGCCAGCAGTGTCCTGGGTCCTAATTCACCCCTCCACTTT. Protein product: CASSVLGPNSPLHF.

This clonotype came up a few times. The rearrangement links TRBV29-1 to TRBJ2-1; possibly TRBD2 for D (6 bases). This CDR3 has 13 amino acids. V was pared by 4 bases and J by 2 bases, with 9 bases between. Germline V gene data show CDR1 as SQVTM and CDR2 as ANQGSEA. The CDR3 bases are TGCAGCGTTGGAGGAGGGGCCTACAATGAGCAGTTCTTC. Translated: CSVGGGAYNEQFF.

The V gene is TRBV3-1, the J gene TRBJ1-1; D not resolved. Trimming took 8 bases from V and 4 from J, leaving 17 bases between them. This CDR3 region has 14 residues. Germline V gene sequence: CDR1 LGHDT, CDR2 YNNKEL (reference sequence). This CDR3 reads CASLPSPGFTEAFF. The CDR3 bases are TGTGCCAGCCTACCGTCCCCTGGGTTCACTGAAGCTTTCTTT.

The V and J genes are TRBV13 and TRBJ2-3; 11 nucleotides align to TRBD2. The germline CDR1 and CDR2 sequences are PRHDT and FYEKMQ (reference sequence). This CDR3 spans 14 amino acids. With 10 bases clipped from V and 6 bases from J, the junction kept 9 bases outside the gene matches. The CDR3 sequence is CAIPGTSGSDTQYF. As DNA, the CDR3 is TGTGCCATCCCTGGGACTAGCGGATCGGATACGCAGTATTTT.